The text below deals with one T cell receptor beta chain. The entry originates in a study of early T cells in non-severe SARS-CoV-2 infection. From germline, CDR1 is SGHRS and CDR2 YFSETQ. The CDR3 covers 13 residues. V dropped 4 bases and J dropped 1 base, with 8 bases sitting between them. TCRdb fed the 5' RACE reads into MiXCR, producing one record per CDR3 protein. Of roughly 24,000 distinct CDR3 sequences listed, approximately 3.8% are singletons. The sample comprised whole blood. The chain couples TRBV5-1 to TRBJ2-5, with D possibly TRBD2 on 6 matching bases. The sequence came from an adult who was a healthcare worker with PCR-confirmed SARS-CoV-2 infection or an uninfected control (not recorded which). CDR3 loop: CASSGGIQETQYF. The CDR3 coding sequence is TGCGCCAGCAGCGGAGGGATCCAAGAGACCCAGTACTTC. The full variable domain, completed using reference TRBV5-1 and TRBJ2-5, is KAGVTQTPRYLIKTRGQQVTLSCSPISGHRSVSWYQQTPGQGLQFLFEYFSETQRNKGNFPGRFSGRQFSNSRSEMNVSTLELGDSALYLCASSGGIQETQYFGPGTRLLVL.